This passage covers 3 T cell receptor beta chains from one sample sequenced in a study of T cell responses to AZD1222 COVID-19 vaccine. Here immunoSEQ multiplex PCR was the method, and the copy in TCRdb shows in-frame clones only, minus some. Here the sample spans some 150,000 clones, about nine tenths being singletons. The material sequenced was peripheral blood, taken on day 0 of MenACWY control vaccination. The receptors shown here come from an adult in good health.

This chain joins TRBV6-6 and TRBJ2-7; D unclear. From germline, CDR1 is MNHNY and CDR2 SVGAGI (reference sequence). This CDR3 is 11 amino acids long. The germline V and J ends were trimmed by 5 bases and 4 bases, with 6 bases remaining between them. In DNA, the CDR3 is TGTGCCAGCAGTCTCCGATACGAGCAGTACTTC. This gives the protein CASSLRYEQYF.

The rearrangement joins TRBV27 to TRBJ2-2, with D perhaps TRBD2 (6 bases). The length of the CDR3 is 13 residues. The V gene lost 8 bases and the J gene lost 1 base, with 8 bases spanning the gap. Germline V lookup: CDR1 MNHEY, CDR2 SMNVEV (reference sequence). The CDR3 coding sequence is TGTGCCAGCCGGGGAGGGAACACCGGGGAGCTGTTTTTT. Translation: CASRGGNTGELFF.

This sequence joins TRBV18 and TRBJ1-1; D possibly corresponds to TRBD1 (5 bases). CDR1 and CDR2 (germline): KGHSH, LQKENI. This CDR3 is 16 amino acids long. Trimming pared 2 bases from V and 1 base from J, leaving 14 bases between. CDR3 protein: CASSPFSRETNTEAFF. CDR3 sequence (DNA): TGTGCCAGCTCACCATTCAGCAGGGAAACGAACACTGAAGCTTTCTTT.